The 2 T cell receptor beta chains listed next were all sequenced from one sample in a study of lymphopenia after photon versus proton radiotherapy. Profiling relied on immunoSEQ multiplex PCR, and the TCRdb table lists in-frame clones only, not all of them. The sample has some 76,000 clones, around 92% seen once; the top ten hold roughly 2.3%. The sample consisted of peripheral blood, taken from a patient treated with photon-based radiotherapy. Receptors originate from a middle-aged woman with cholangiocarcinoma.

J is TRBJ1-3 and V is TRBV19, with D possibly being TRBD1 (6 bases). V gave up 10 bases and J gave up 4 bases, with 14 bases separating them. Germline CDR1 reads LNHDA; CDR2 reads SQIVND (reference sequence). The CDR3 sequence is 13 residues long. The CDR3 reads CATSPGGGNTIYF. CDR3 nucleotide sequence: TGTGCCACCTCCCCTGGGGGCGGAAACACCATATATTTT. The full variable domain, completed using reference TRBV19 and TRBJ1-3, is DGGITQSPKYLFRKEGQNVTLSCEQNLNHDAMYWYRQDPGQGLRLIYYSQIVNDFQKGDIAEGYSVSREKKESFPLTVTSAQKNPTAFYLCATSPGGGNTIYFGEGSWLTVV.

This chain uses TRBV7-8 with TRBJ2-1; 7 positions agree with TRBD2. V shed 8 bases, J shed 7 bases, and the junction held 5 bases outside the gene matches. The CDR3 has 12 residues. From germline, CDR1 is SGHVS and CDR2 FQNEAQ. CDR3 nucleotide sequence: TGTGCCAGCGGGAGGGCCAGAAATGAGCAGTTCTTC. It codes for CASGRARNEQFF.